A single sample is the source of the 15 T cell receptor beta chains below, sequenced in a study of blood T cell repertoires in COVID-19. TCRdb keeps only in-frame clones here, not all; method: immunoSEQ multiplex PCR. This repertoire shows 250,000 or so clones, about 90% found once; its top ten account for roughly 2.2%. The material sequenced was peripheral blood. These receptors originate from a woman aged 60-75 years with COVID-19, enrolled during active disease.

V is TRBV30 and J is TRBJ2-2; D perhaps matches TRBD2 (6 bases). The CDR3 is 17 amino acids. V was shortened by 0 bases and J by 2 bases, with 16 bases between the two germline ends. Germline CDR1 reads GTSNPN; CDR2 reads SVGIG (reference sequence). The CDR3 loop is CAWSVPSDGRNTGELFF. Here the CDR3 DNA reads TGTGCCTGGAGTGTACCTTCGGACGGGAGAAACACCGGGGAGCTGTTTTTT.

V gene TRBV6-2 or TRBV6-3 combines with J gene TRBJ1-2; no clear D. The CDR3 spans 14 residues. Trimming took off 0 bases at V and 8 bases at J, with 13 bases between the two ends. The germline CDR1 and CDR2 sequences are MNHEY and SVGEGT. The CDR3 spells CASSYSTATRGYTF. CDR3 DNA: TGTGCCAGCAGTTACTCGACTGCCACTCGGGGCTACACCTTC.

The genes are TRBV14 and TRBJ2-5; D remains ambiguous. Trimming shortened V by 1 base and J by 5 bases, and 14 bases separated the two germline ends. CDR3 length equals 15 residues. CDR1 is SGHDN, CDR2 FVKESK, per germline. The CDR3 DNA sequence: TGTGCCAGCAGCCAAGCGTGGGCAAGTCGGGAGACCCAGTACTTC. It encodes CASSQAWASRETQYF.

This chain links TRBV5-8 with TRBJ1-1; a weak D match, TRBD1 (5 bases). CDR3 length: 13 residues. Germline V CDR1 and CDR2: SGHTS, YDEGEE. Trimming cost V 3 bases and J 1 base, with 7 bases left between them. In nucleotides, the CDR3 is TGTGCCAGCAGCTCAGGACAGAACACTGAAGCTTTCTTT. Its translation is CASSSGQNTEAFF.

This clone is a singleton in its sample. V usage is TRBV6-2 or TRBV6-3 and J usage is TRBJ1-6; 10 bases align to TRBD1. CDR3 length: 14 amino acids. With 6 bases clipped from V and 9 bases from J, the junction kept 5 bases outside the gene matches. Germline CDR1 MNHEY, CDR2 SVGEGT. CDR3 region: CASSFRDRGSPLHF. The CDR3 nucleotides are TGTGCCAGCAGCTTCCGGGACAGGGGTTCACCCCTCCACTTT.

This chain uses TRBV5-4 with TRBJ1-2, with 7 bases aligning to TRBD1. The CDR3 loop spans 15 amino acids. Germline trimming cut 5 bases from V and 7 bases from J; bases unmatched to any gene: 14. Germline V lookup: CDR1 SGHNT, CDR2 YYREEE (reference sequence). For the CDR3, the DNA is TGTGCCAGCAGTTACGTTACAGGGGACTCGGGTGGCTACACCTTC. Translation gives CASSYVTGDSGGYTF.

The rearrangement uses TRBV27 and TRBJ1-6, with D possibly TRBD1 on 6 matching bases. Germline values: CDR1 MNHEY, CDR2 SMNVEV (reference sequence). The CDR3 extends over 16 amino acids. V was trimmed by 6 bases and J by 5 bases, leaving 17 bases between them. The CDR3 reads CASRPQTGGNNSPLHF. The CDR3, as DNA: TGTGCCAGCAGACCCCAGACAGGAGGAAATAATTCACCCCTCCACTTT.

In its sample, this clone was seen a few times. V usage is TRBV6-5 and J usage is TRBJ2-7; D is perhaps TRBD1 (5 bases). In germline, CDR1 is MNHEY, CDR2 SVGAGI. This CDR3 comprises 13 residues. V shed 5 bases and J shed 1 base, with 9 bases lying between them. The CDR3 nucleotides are TGTGCCAGCAGTCACAAGGGGTCCTACGAGCAGTACTTC. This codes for CASSHKGSYEQYF.

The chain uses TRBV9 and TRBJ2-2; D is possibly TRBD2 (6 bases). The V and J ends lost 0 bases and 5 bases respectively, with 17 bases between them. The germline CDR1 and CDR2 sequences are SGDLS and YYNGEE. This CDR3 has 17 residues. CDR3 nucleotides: TGTGCCAGCAGCGTAGCCCCGGACTGGAGGGGAACCGGGGAGCTGTTTTTT. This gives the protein CASSVAPDWRGTGELFF.

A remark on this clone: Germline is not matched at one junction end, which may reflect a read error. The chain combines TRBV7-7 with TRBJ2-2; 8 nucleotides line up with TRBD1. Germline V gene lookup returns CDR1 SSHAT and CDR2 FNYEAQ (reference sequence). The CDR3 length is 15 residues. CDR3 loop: CASSLAGGGTGELFF. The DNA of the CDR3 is TGTGCTAGCAGCTTAGCAGGGGGCGGCACCGGGGAGCTGTTTTTT.

The CDR3 coding sequence is TGCGCCAGTTTCCGGGACGAGCAGTACTTC. Its protein is CASFRDEQYF. The chain joins TRBV10-1 to TRBJ2-7; D gene ambiguous. This CDR3 spans 10 amino acids. Germline V gene lookup returns CDR1 WNHNN and CDR2 SYGVQD (reference sequence). Trimming took 9 bases from V and 5 from J, leaving 8 bases between them.

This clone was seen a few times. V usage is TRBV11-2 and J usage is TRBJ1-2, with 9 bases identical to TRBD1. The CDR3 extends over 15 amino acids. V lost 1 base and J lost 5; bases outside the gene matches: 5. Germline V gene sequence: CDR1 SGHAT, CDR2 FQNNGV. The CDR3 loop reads CASSLVVQGAYGYTF. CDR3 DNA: TGTGCCAGCAGCTTAGTAGTACAGGGGGCATATGGCTACACCTTC.

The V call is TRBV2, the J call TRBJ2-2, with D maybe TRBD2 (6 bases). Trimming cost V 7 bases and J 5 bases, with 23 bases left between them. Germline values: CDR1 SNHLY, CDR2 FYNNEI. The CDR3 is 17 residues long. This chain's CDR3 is CASNWDSGVPVTGELFF. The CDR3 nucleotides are TGTGCCAGCAATTGGGACTCGGGTGTTCCGGTAACCGGGGAGCTGTTTTTT.

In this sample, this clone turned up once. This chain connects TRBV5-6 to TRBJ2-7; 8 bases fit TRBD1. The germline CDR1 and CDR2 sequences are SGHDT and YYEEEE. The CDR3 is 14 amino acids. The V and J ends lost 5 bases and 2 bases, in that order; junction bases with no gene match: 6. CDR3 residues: CASRLTGDTYEQYF. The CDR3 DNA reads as TGTGCCAGCAGATTGACAGGGGACACCTACGAGCAGTACTTC.

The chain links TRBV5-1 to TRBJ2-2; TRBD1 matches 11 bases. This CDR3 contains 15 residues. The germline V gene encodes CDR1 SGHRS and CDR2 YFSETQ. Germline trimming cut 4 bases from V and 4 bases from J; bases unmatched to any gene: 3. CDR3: CASSLGQGGTGELFF. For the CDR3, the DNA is TGCGCCAGCAGCCTGGGACAGGGGGGCACCGGGGAGCTGTTTTTT.